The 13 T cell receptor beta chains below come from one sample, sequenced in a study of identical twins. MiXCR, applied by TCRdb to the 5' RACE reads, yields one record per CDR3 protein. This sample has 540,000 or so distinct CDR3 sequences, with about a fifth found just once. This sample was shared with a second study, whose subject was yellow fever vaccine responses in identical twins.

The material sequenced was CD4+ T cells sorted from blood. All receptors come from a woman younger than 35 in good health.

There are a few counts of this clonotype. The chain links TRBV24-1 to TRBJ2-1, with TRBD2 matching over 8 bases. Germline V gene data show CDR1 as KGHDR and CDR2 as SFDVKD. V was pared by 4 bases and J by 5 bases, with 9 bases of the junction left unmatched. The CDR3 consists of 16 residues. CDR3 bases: TGTGCCACCAGTGACCCCAGCGGGAGCGTCCACAATGAGCAGTTCTTC. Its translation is CATSDPSGSVHNEQFF.

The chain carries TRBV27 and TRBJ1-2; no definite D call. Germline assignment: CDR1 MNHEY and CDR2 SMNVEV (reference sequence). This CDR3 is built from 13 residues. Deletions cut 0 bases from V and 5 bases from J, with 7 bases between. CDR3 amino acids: CASSLSGRYGYTF. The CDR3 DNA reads TGTGCCAGCAGTTTATCCGGGAGATATGGCTACACCTTC.

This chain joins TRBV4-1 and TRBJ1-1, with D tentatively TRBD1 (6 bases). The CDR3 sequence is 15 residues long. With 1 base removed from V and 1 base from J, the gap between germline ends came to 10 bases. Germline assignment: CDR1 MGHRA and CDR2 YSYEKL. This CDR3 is CASSQADRSNTEAFF. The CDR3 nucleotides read TGCGCCAGCAGCCAAGCGGACAGATCGAACACTGAAGCTTTCTTT.

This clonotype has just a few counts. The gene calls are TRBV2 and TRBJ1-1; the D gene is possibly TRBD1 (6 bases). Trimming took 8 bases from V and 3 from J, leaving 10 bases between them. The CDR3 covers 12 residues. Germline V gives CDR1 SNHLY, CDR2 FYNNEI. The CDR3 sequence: CASDQGHTEAFF. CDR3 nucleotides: TGTGCCAGCGATCAGGGGCACACTGAAGCTTTCTTT.

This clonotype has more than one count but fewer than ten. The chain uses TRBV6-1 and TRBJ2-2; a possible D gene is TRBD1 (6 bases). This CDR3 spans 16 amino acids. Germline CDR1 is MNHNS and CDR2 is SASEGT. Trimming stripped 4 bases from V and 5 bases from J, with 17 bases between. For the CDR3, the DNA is TGTGCCAGCAGTGGACTATTCACAGGGTTAACCGGGGAGCTGTTTTTT. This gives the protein CASSGLFTGLTGELFF.

The CDR3 loop is CSVGRAGSSYEQYF. CDR3 bases: TGCAGCGTTGGTCGCGCGGGGAGCTCCTACGAGCAGTACTTC. This chain joins TRBV29-1 and TRBJ2-7; possibly TRBD2 for D (6 bases). V gave up 4 bases and J gave up 0 bases, with 13 bases separating them. Germline CDR1 reads SQVTM; CDR2 reads ANQGSEA. The CDR3 runs 14 residues.

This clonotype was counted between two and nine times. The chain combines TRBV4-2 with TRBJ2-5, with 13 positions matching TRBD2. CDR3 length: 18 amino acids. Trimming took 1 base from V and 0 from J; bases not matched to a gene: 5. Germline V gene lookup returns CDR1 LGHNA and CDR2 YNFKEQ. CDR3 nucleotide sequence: TGTGCCAGCAGCCAAGCTTCCGGGACTAGCGGGAACCAAGAGACCCAGTACTTC. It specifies CASSQASGTSGNQETQYF.

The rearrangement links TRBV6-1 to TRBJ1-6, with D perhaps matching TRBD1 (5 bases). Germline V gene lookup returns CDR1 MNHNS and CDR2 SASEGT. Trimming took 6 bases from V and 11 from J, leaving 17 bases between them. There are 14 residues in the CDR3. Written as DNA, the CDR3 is TGTGCCAGCAGCCTCAGGGAAATTCGGACACCCCTCCACTTT. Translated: CASSLREIRTPLHF.

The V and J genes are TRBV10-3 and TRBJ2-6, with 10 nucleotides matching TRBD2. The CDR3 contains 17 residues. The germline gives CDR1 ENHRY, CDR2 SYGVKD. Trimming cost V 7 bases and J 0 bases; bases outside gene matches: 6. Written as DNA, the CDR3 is TGTGCCATCAACCCAAGCGGGAGGGGCTCTGGGGCCAACGTCCTGACTTTC. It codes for CAINPSGRGSGANVLTF.

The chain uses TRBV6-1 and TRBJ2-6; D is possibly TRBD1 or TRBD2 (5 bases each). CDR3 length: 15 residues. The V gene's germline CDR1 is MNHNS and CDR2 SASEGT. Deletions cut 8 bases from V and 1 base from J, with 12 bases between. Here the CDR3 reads CASGGVHSGANVLTF. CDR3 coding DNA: TGTGCCAGCGGGGGTGTTCATTCTGGGGCCAACGTCCTGACTTTC.

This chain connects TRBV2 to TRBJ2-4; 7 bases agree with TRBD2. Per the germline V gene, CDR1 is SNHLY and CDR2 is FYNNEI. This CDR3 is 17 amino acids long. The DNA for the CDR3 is TGTACCCGCAGTTTGGGGGGGGGGAGGAAGGCCAAAAACATTCAGTACTTC. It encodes CTRSLGGGRKAKNIQYF.

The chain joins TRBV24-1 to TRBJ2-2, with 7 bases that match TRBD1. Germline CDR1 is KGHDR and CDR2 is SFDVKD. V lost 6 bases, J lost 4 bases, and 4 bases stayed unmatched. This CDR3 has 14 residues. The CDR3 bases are TGTGCCACCAGTCACGCAGGGGGCACCGGGGAGCTGTTTTTT. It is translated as CATSHAGGTGELFF.

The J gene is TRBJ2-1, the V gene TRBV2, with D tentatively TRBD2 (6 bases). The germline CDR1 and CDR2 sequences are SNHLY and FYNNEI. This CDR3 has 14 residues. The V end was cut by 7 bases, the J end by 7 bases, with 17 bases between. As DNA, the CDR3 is TGTGCCAGCACTCCTAGCGCTTTTGGGAATGAGCAGTTCTTC. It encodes CASTPSAFGNEQFF.